A selection of T cell receptor beta chains follows, all from one sample in a study of shared clonotypes between healthy human individuals. TCRdb keeps only in-frame clones here, not all; method: immunoSEQ multiplex PCR. The data hold millions of clones, with roughly 91% observed a single time. Specimen: naive CD8+ T cells from PBMCs. The receptors stem from a man aged 18 to 30 in good health. Some clones in this sample may be carry-over from other donors' samples. Each CDR3 is given with its conserved first and last residue. The D gene is left open where the match is weak. Some rows have no size entry. The others give once, few or many, or a class for an expanded clone.

j_gene	d_gene	abundance	v_gene	CDR3aa	CDR3nt
TRBJ2-7	TRBD2	NA	TRBV9	CASSTSSGTFPYEQYF	TGTGCCAGCAGCACCTCTAGCGGGACCTTCCCCTACGAGCAGTACTTC
TRBJ2-7	TRBD2	NA	TRBV6-5	CASSYSRLAGPYEQYF	TGTGCCAGCAGTTACTCGAGGCTAGCGGGGCCCTACGAGCAGTACTTC
TRBJ2-1	TRBD2	NA	TRBV30	CACTKLMTSGNLNEQFF	TGTGCCTGTACCAAGTTGATGACTAGCGGGAATCTCAATGAGCAGTTCTTC
TRBJ1-1	NA	few	TRBV4-3	CASSQTGAEAFF	TGCGCCAGCAGCCAAACGGGGGCTGAAGCTTTCTTT
TRBJ2-7	NA	NA	TRBV28	CASSLEGENRDSYEQYF	TGTGCCAGCAGTTTAGAGGGCGAGAACAGGGACTCCTACGAGCAGTACTTC
TRBJ1-1	TRBD1	once	TRBV5-8	CAAQWGQGFDTEAFF	TGTGCCGCACAATGGGGACAGGGGTTTGACACTGAAGCTTTCTTT
TRBJ2-7	TRBD2	NA	TRBV5-1	CASSSAAGGINYEQYF	TGCGCCAGCAGCTCTGCAGCGGGAGGAATTAACTACGAGCAGTACTTC
TRBJ1-2	NA	NA	TRBV16	CASSPGGGYGYTF	TGTGCCAGCAGCCCCGGGGGAGGCTATGGCTACACCTTC
TRBJ1-5	NA	NA	TRBV28	CASSLGTPYSNQPQHF	TGTGCCAGCAGTTTAGGGACACCTTATAGCAATCAGCCCCAGCATTTT
TRBJ2-5	TRBD2	once	TRBV7-9	CASSLRIAGGMETQYF	TGTGCCAGCAGCTTAAGAATAGCGGGAGGGATGGAGACCCAGTACTTC
TRBJ2-7	NA	NA	TRBV9	CASSVLGLADEQYF	TGTGCCAGCAGCGTACTTGGGCTAGCAGACGAGCAGTACTTC
TRBJ2-1	NA	NA	TRBV4-1	CASSQAGPGTVYNEQFF	TGCGCCAGCAGCCAGGCTGGTCCGGGGACGGTTTACAATGAGCAGTTCTTC
TRBJ2-6	NA	NA	TRBV28	CASSWGTGANVLTF	TGTGCCAGCAGTTGGGGAACTGGGGCCAACGTCCTGACTTTC
TRBJ2-2	NA	NA	TRBV5-1	CASRQNTGELFF	TGCGCCAGCAGACAGAACACCGGGGAGCTGTTTTTT
TRBJ1-2	TRBD1	NA	TRBV29-1	CSVEGQLTNYGYTF	TGCAGCGTTGAGGGACAGCTTACTAACTATGGCTACACCTTC
TRBJ1-2	NA	NA	TRBV23-1	CASSQSLGYTF	TGCGCCAGCAGTCAATCGCTTGGCTACACCTTC
TRBJ1-2	NA	NA	TRBV7-9	CASSHPRADNYGYTF	TGTGCCAGCAGCCATCCACGTGCGGACAACTATGGCTACACCTTC
TRBJ1-2	NA	NA	TRBV29-1	CSALDLAGYTF	TGCAGCGCCCTGGACCTAGCTGGCTACACCTTC
TRBJ2-7	TRBD2	NA	TRBV5-8	CASSLGAGGRAYEQYF	TGTGCCAGCAGCCTGGGGGCGGGGGGTCGAGCCTACGAGCAGTACTTC
TRBJ1-3	NA	once	TRBV4-1	CASSQVGSSGNTIYF	TGCGCCAGCAGCCAAGTTGGTAGCTCTGGAAACACCATATATTTT
TRBJ2-7	NA	NA	TRBV18	CASSPSGVGSYEQYF	TGTGCCAGCTCACCCTCAGGGGTGGGTTCCTACGAGCAGTACTTC
TRBJ1-5	NA	few	TRBV19	CASSMTGINQPQHF	TGTGCCAGTAGTATGACAGGCATCAATCAGCCCCAGCATTTT
TRBJ2-5	NA	NA	TRBV7-3	CASSLTAQETQYF	TGTGCCAGCAGCTTAACTGCTCAAGAGACCCAGTACTTC
TRBJ1-1	NA	NA	TRBV28	CASSEGKRNTEAFF	TGTGCCAGCAGTGAGGGAAAGAGGAACACTGAAGCTTTCTTT
TRBJ2-7	NA	NA	TRBV9	CASSFAWGTSSYEQYF	TGTGCCAGCAGCTTCGCCTGGGGAACGAGCTCCTACGAGCAGTACTTC
TRBJ2-7	TRBD2	NA	TRBV7-2	CASSHLAGSVEQYF	TGTGCCAGCAGCCATCTAGCGGGATCGGTCGAGCAGTACTTC
TRBJ1-5	NA	NA	TRBV2	CASEDGGNQPQHF	TGTGCCAGCGAGGACGGCGGCAATCAGCCCCAGCATTTT
TRBJ2-7	TRBD2	NA	TRBV2	CASRDPTSGRAYEQYF	TGTGCCAGCAGGGACCCGACTAGCGGGAGGGCCTACGAGCAGTACTTC
TRBJ1-4	NA	NA	TRBV4-2	CASSQVEFVADLNEKLFF	TGTGCCAGCAGCCAAGTCGAATTTGTGGCGGACCTTAATGAAAAACTGTTTTTT